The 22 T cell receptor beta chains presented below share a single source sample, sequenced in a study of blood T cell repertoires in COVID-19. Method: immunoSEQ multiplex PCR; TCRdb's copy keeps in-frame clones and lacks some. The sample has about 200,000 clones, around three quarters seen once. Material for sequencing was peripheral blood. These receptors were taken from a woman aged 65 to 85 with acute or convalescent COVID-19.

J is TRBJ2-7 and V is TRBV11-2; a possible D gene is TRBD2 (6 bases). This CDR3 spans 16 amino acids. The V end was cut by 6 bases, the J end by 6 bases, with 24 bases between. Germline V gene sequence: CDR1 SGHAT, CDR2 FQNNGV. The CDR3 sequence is CASRELLLLGLGEQYF. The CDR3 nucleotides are TGTGCCAGCAGAGAGCTACTTCTCCTGGGACTGGGCGAGCAGTACTTC.

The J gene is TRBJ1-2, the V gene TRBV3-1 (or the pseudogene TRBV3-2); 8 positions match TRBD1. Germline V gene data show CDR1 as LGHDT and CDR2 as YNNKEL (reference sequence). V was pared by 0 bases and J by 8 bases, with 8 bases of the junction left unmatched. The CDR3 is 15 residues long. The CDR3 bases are TGTGCCAGCAGCCAAGATTGGGCAGGGGGCGAGGGCTACACCTTC. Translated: CASSQDWAGGEGYTF.

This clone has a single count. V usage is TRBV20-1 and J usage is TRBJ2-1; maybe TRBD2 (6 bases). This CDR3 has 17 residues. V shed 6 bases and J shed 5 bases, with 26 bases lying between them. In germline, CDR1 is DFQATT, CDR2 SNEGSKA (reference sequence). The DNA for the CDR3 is TGCAGTGCGAGTTCCACCCCCTCGATAGCGGTCGACAATGAGCAGTTCTTC. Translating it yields CSASSTPSIAVDNEQFF.

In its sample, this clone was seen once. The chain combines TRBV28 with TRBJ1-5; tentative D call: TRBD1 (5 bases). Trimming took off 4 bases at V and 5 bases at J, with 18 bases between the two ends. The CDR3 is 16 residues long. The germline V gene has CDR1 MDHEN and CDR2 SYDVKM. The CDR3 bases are TGTGCCAGCAGTTACACCCACCCGACAGAAGATCAGCCCCAGCATTTT. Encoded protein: CASSYTHPTEDQPQHF. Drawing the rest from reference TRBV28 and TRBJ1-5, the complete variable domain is DVKVTQSSRYLVKRTGEKVFLECVQDMDHENMFWYRQDPGLGLRLIYFSYDVKMKEKGDIPEGYSVSREKKERFSLILESASTNQTSMYLCASSYTHPTEDQPQHFGDGTRLSIL.

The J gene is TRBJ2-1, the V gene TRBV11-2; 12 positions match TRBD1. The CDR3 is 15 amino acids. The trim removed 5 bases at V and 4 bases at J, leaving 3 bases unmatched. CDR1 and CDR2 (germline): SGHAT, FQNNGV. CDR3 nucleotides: TGTGCCAGCAGCGTGGGACAGGGGGCGTACAATGAGCAGTTCTTC. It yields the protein CASSVGQGAYNEQFF.

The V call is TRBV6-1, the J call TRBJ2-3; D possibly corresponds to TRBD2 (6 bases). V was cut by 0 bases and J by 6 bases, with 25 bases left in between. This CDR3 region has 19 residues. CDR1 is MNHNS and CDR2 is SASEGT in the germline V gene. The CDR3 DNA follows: TGTGCCAGCAGTGAAGCGTTCTTTAGCGGAAAAAGCACAGCGGATACGCAGTATTTT. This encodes CASSEAFFSGKSTADTQYF.

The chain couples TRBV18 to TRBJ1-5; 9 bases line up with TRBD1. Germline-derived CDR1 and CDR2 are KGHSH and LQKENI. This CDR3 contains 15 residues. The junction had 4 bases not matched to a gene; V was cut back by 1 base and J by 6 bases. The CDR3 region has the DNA TGTGCCAGCTCACCACTGGGACAGGGTGGTCAGCCCCAGCATTTT. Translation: CASSPLGQGGQPQHF. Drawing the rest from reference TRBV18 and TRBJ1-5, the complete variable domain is NAGVMQNPRHLVRRRGQEARLRCSPMKGHSHVYWYRQLPEEGLKFMVYLQKENIIDESGMPKERFSAEFPKEGPSILRIQQVVRGDSAAYFCASSPLGQGGQPQHFGDGTRLSIL.

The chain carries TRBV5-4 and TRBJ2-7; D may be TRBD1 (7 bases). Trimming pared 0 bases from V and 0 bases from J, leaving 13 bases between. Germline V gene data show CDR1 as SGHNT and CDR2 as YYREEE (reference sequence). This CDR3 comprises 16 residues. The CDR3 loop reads CASSLVGGGRSYEQYF. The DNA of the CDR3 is TGTGCCAGCAGCTTGGTTGGAGGGGGCCGCTCCTACGAGCAGTACTTC. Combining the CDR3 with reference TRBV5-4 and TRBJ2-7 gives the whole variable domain ETGVTQSPTHLIKTRGQQVTLRCSSQSGHNTVSWYQQALGQGPQFIFQYYREEENGRGNFPPRFSGLQFPNYSSELNVNALELDDSALYLCASSLVGGGRSYEQYFGPGTRLTVT.

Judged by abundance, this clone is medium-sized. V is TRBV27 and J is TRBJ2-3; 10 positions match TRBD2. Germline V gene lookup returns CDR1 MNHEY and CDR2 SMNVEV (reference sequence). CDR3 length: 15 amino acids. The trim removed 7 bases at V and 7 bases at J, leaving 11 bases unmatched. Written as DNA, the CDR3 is TGTGCCAGCACCCACCTAGCGGGAGAATTGAATACGCAGTATTTT. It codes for CASTHLAGELNTQYF.

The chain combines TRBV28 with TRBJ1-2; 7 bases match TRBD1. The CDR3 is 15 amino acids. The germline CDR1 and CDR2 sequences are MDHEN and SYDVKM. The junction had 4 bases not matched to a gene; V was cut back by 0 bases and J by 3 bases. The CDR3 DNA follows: TGTGCCAGCAGTTTATGGTCCGACAGGGACTATGGCTACACCTTC. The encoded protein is CASSLWSDRDYGYTF.

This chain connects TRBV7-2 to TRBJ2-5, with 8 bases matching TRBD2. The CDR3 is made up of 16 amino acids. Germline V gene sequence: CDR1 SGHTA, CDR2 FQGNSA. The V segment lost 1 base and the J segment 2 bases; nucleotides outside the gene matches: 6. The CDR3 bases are TGTGCCAGCAGCTTAGGAACGGGAGGGGGGCAAGAGACCCAGTACTTC. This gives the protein CASSLGTGGGQETQYF.

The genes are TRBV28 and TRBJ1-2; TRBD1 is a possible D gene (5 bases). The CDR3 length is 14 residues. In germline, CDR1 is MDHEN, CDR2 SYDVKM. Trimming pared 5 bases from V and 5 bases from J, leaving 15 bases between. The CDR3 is CASSPYGGFYGYTF. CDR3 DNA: TGTGCCAGCAGTCCATACGGGGGTTTTTATGGCTACACCTTC.

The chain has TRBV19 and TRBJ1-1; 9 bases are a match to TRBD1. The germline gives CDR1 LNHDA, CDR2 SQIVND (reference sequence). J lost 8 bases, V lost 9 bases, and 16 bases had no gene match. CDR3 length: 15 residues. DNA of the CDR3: TGTGCCAGCTCAGCACCGGGACAGGGATTTTCGGAAGCTTTCTTT. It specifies CASSAPGQGFSEAFF.

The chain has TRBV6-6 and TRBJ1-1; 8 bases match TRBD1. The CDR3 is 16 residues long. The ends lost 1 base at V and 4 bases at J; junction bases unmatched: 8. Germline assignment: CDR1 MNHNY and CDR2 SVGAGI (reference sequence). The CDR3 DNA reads TGTGCCAGCAGTTACTTGATTCTTACAGGGGGCACTGAAGCTTTCTTT. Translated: CASSYLILTGGTEAFF.

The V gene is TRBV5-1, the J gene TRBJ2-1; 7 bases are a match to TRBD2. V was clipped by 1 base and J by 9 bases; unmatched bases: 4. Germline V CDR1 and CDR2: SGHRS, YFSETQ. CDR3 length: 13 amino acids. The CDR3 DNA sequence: TGCGCCAGCAGCTTGTCGCGGGAGCTTGAGCAGTTCTTC. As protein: CASSLSRELEQFF.

The CDR3 is CASSTASNYGYTF. The CDR3 DNA is TGTGCCAGCAGTACAGCCTCTAACTATGGCTACACCTTC. This chain connects TRBV27 to TRBJ1-2, with no clear D. Germline CDR1 reads MNHEY; CDR2 reads SMNVEV (reference sequence). The CDR3 has 13 amino acids. V lost 5 bases, J lost 0 bases, and 7 bases lay in between.

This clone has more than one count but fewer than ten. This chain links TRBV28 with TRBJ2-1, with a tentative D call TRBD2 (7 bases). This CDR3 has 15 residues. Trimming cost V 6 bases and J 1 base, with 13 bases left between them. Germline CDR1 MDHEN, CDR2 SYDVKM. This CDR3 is CASSRGGGSYNEQFF. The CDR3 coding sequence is TGTGCCAGCAGCAGGGGAGGGGGTTCCTACAATGAGCAGTTCTTC. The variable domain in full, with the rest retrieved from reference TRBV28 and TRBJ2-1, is DVKVTQSSRYLVKRTGEKVFLECVQDMDHENMFWYRQDPGLGLRLIYFSYDVKMKEKGDIPEGYSVSREKKERFSLILESASTNQTSMYLCASSRGGGSYNEQFFGPGTRLTVL.

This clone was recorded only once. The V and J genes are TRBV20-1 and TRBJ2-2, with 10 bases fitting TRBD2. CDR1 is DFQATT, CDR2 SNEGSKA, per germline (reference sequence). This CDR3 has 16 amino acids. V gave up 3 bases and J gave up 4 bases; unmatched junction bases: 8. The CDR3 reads CSASRLAGVSTGELFF. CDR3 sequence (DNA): TGCAGTGCTAGTAGGCTAGCGGGAGTGAGCACCGGGGAGCTGTTTTTT.

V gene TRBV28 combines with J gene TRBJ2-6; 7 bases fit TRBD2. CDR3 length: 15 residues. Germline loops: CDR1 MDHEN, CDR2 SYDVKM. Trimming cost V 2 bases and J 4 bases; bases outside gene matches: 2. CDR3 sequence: CASSLGGGGANVLTF. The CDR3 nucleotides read TGTGCCAGCAGTTTAGGCGGGGGAGGGGCCAACGTCCTGACTTTC.

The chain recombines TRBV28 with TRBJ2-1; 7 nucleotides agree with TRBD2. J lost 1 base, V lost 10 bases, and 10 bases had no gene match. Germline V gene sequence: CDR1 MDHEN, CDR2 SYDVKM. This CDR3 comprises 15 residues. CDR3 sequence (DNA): TGTGCCACCCAGTCTAGCGGTATTTCCTACAATGAGCAGTTCTTC. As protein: CATQSSGISYNEQFF.

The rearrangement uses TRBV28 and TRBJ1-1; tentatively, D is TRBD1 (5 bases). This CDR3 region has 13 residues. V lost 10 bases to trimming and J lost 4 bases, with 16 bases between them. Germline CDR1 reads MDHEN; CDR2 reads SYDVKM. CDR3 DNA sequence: TGTGCCACCACCTTACGGGGGGTCACTGAAGCTTTCTTT. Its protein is CATTLRGVTEAFF.

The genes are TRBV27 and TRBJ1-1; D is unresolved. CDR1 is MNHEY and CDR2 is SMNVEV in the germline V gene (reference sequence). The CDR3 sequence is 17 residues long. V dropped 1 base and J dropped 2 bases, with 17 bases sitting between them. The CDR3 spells CASSLLSSFAGNTEAFF. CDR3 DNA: TGTGCCAGCAGTTTATTAAGTAGTTTTGCGGGAAACACTGAAGCTTTCTTT.